These 29 T cell receptor beta chains were sequenced from one sample in a study of cytomegalovirus exposure and HLA in healthy donors. Using immunoSEQ multiplex PCR, the repertoire was profiled, and TCRdb retains in-frame clones only, with some absent. The sample has 120,000 or so clones, roughly nine tenths seen once. The sequencing sample was made of PBMCs. The receptors were sampled from a woman between 18 and 30 years old in good health and CMV-seronegative.

The chain employs TRBV15 and TRBJ2-7; tentatively, D is TRBD1 (5 bases). Germline assignment: CDR1 LNHNV and CDR2 YYDKDF (reference sequence). There are 14 residues in the CDR3. The V gene lost 5 bases and the J gene lost 2 bases, with 13 bases spanning the gap. CDR3 in DNA: TGTGCCACCAGCCCCATCAGGGATACCTACGAGCAGTACGTC. Amino acid sequence: CATSPIRDTYEQYV.

J is TRBJ2-1 and V is TRBV10-3; possible D gene TRBD2, 6 bases. This CDR3 region has 17 residues. Deletions cut 11 bases from V and 8 bases from J, with 31 bases between. Per the germline V gene, CDR1 is ENHRY and CDR2 is SYGVKD. The CDR3 region has the DNA TGTGCCGTAAAGTCAAACTCGGACTCTTTATCGGGGGATGAGCAGTTCTTC. Protein: CAVKSNSDSLSGDEQFF.

The chain recombines TRBV11-3 with TRBJ2-3, with 9 bases lining up with TRBD1. This CDR3 has 14 amino acids. Germline lookup yields CDR1 SGHNT and CDR2 YENEEA. Trimming at V came to 3 bases and at J to 4 bases, leaving 2 bases not matched to a gene. The CDR3 loop is CASSLGQGADTQYF. The CDR3 bases are TGTGCCAGCAGCTTGGGACAGGGCGCAGATACGCAGTATTTT.

The J gene is TRBJ1-4, the V gene TRBV6-1; D perhaps matches TRBD1 (5 bases). The V gene lost 8 bases and the J gene lost 10 bases, with 17 bases spanning the gap. The CDR3 has 13 amino acids. The germline CDR1 and CDR2 sequences are MNHNS and SASEGT. This CDR3 reads CASFDPTGVKLFF. CDR3 nucleotide sequence: TGTGCCAGCTTTGACCCCACGGGGGTAAAACTGTTTTTT.

The V call is TRBV19, the J call TRBJ1-2; 8 bases are shared with TRBD1. The CDR3 loop spans 15 amino acids. CDR1 is LNHDA and CDR2 is SQIVND in the germline V gene (reference sequence). The junction had 9 bases not matched to a gene; V was cut back by 5 bases and J by 4 bases. CDR3 bases: TGTGCCAGTAGTCCCTCGACAGGGGTCTTCTATGGCTACACCTTC. Amino acids: CASSPSTGVFYGYTF.

CDR3: CASTPFLGTSIFYGYTF. CDR3 bases: TGTGCCAGCACCCCATTCCTCGGGACATCAATCTTCTATGGCTACACCTTC. This chain joins TRBV28 and TRBJ1-2, with D possibly matching TRBD1 (6 bases). V shed 7 bases and J shed 4 bases, with 25 bases lying between them. The germline CDR1 and CDR2 sequences are MDHEN and SYDVKM. The CDR3 totals 17 residues.

This sequence joins TRBV5-5 and TRBJ2-7; 7 positions agree with TRBD1. The CDR3 has 15 amino acids. Trimming took 4 bases from V and 2 from J; bases not matched to a gene: 9. Germline V gives CDR1 SGHKS, CDR2 YYEKEE (reference sequence). The chain's CDR3 is CASSPGQAWTYEQYV. CDR3 DNA sequence: TGTGCCAGCAGCCCCGGACAGGCGTGGACCTACGAGCAGTACGTC.

The chain carries TRBV9 and TRBJ2-7; TRBD2 might be the D (6 bases). From germline, CDR1 is SGDLS and CDR2 YYNGEE. The CDR3 spans 15 residues. V was trimmed by 0 bases and J by 2 bases, leaving 12 bases between them. CDR3 in DNA: TGTGCCAGCAGCGTAGCAGCTAGCGCTACCTACGAGCAGTACTTC. It codes for CASSVAASATYEQYF.

The rearrangement joins TRBV28 to TRBJ2-3, with 8 bases that match TRBD1. J lost 1 base, V lost 2 bases, and 5 bases had no gene match. Germline CDR1 MDHEN, CDR2 SYDVKM. The CDR3 is 16 residues long. The DNA of the CDR3 is TGTGCCAGCAGTTTACCAGGGGGCGAGGGCACAGATACGCAGTATTTT. Its translation: CASSLPGGEGTDTQYF.

This rearrangement joins TRBV2 to TRBJ1-5; D is ambiguous. Trimming took off 4 bases at V and 7 bases at J, with 11 bases between the two ends. Looked up from germline, CDR1 is SNHLY and CDR2 is FYNNEI. This CDR3 region has 13 residues. In DNA, the CDR3 is TGTGCCAGCAGTGGAGGGCAGCACCAGCCCCAGCATTTT. It encodes CASSGGQHQPQHF.

The chain uses TRBV11-2 and TRBJ2-2; 9 nucleotides match TRBD1. With V trimmed by 5 bases and J by 15 bases, 13 bases remained unmatched. The CDR3 is 14 residues long. Germline V gives CDR1 SGHAT, CDR2 FQNNGV. DNA for the CDR3: TGTGCCAGCAGCCTTCTAGAGGGGACAGGGAAGTTGTTTTTT. Translation gives CASSLLEGTGKLFF.

The genes are TRBV10-3 and TRBJ2-3; the D is unclear. The germline V gene has CDR1 ENHRY and CDR2 SYGVKD. Trimming removed 6 bases from V and 1 base from J, with 8 bases in between. CDR3 length: 13 amino acids. In DNA, the CDR3 is TGTGCCATCAGCGGAGACGGCACAGATACGCAGTATTTT. This translates into CAISGDGTDTQYF.

The DNA of the CDR3 is TGTGCCAGCAGCCAACTTGAAGCGGGAGGGAATGAGCAGTTCTTC. Its translation: CASSQLEAGGNEQFF. This chain uses TRBV14 with TRBJ2-1; 10 nucleotides align to TRBD2. CDR3 length equals 15 residues. Losses at the gene ends were 2 bases for V and 7 bases for J; bases not matched to a gene: 5. Germline V gene data show CDR1 as SGHDN and CDR2 as FVKESK.

V and J are TRBV9 and TRBJ2-1; 10 bases are a match to TRBD2. The CDR3 extends over 15 amino acids. CDR1 is SGDLS and CDR2 is YYNGEE in the germline V gene. Germline trimming cut 1 base from V and 4 bases from J; bases unmatched to any gene: 2. The CDR3 reads CASSVTSGDYNEQFF. DNA for the CDR3: TGTGCCAGCAGCGTAACTAGCGGGGATTACAATGAGCAGTTCTTC.

This clone was found once. The chain employs TRBV5-1 and TRBJ2-7; D possibly corresponds to TRBD2 (6 bases). CDR1 and CDR2 from the germline V gene are SGHRS and YFSETQ. Deletions cut 4 bases from V and 3 bases from J, with 17 bases between. This CDR3 has 15 residues. CDR3 bases: TGCGCCAGCAGCGCCCAGGAGGGGTGGTACTACGAGCAGTACTTC. Its translation is CASSAQEGWYYEQYF.

This chain links TRBV4-2 with TRBJ2-1, with D maybe TRBD1 (6 bases). Trimming took off 1 base at V and 1 base at J, with 8 bases between the two ends. This CDR3 is 15 amino acids long. Germline loops: CDR1 LGHNA, CDR2 YNFKEQ. This CDR3 reads CASSQVGGSYNEQFF. CDR3 coding DNA: TGTGCCAGCAGCCAAGTAGGGGGATCCTACAATGAGCAGTTCTTC.

This clone was counted only a few times. The chain couples TRBV9 to TRBJ2-5, with D tentatively TRBD1 (6 bases). The V end lost 3 bases, the J end lost 3 bases, and 12 bases lay between the germline ends. Germline loops: CDR1 SGDLS, CDR2 YYNGEE. The CDR3 runs 14 residues. In DNA form, the CDR3 reads TGTGCCAGCAGCGGAGACAGGAGAGAAGAGACCCAGTACTTC. Residues: CASSGDRREETQYF.

The chain combines TRBV30 with TRBJ1-5; no clear D gene. Trimming stripped 3 bases from V and 5 bases from J, with 11 bases between. The CDR3 has 13 residues. Germline V gene lookup returns CDR1 GTSNPN and CDR2 SVGIG (reference sequence). The CDR3 region has the DNA TGTGCCTGGAGCCATTCGACTGATCAGCCCCAGCATTTT. Its protein is CAWSHSTDQPQHF.

CDR3 coding DNA: TGCGCCAGCAGCGTCGGGGCGGGGGATGCTTTCTTT. It encodes CASSVGAGDAFF. The rearrangement joins TRBV5-1 to TRBJ1-1; possible D gene TRBD1, 5 bases. Trimming shortened V by 4 bases and J by 11 bases, and 15 bases separated the two germline ends. CDR3 length: 12 residues. Germline lookup yields CDR1 SGHRS and CDR2 YFSETQ.

The chain's CDR3 is CASSTWTGFYEQYF. Written as DNA, the CDR3 is TGTGCCAGCAGCACCTGGACGGGATTCTACGAGCAGTACTTC. The chain uses TRBV5-6 and TRBJ2-7, with D possibly being TRBD2 (5 bases). The CDR3 runs to 14 residues. V shed 4 bases and J shed 3 bases, with 14 bases lying between them. The V gene's germline CDR1 is SGHDT and CDR2 YYEEEE.

The chain is built from TRBV29-1 and TRBJ1-1; TRBD1 matches 7 bases. The ends lost 5 bases at V and 0 bases at J; junction bases unmatched: 3. The CDR3 loop spans 13 amino acids. Looked up from germline, CDR1 is SQVTM and CDR2 is ANQGSEA. The CDR3 DNA sequence: TGCAGCGTTTCGACAGGGATGAACACTGAAGCTTTCTTT. This codes for CSVSTGMNTEAFF.

The CDR3 DNA reads TGTGCCAGCAGGGGAGGGATTAGCGGTCTCAATGAGCAGTTCTTC. It translates to CASRGGISGLNEQFF. The genes are TRBV27 and TRBJ2-1; the match to TRBD2 covers 7 bases. CDR3 length equals 15 residues. The germline CDR1 and CDR2 sequences are MNHEY and SMNVEV (reference sequence). With V trimmed by 6 bases and J by 6 bases, 11 bases remained unmatched.

This chain joins TRBV30 and TRBJ2-2; maybe TRBD1 (5 bases). V lost 3 bases, J lost 10 bases, and 15 bases lay in between. This CDR3 contains 13 residues. The V gene's germline CDR1 is GTSNPN and CDR2 SVGIG (reference sequence). CDR3 amino acids: CAWRQVGVTELFF. CDR3 coding DNA: TGTGCCTGGAGACAGGTTGGCGTAACGGAGCTGTTTTTT.

The gene calls are TRBV7-7 and TRBJ2-7; 9 bases map to TRBD1. The germline V gene encodes CDR1 SSHAT and CDR2 FNYEAQ (reference sequence). Trimming at V came to 5 bases and at J to 2 bases, leaving 16 bases not matched to a gene. The CDR3 has 18 residues. CDR3 in amino acids: CASSRNTHGQGCTYEQYV. Written as DNA, the CDR3 is TGTGCCAGCAGCCGAAACACCCATGGACAGGGGTGCACCTACGAGCAGTACGTC.

The rearrangement joins TRBV27 to TRBJ2-2, with a weak D call TRBD1 (5 bases). The V end was cut by 1 base, the J end by 0 bases, with 9 bases between. Germline loops: CDR1 MNHEY, CDR2 SMNVEV (reference sequence). The CDR3 extends over 16 amino acids. CDR3 DNA: TGTGCCAGCAGTTTATTTGGACATTCGAACACCGGGGAGCTGTTTTTT. The encoded protein is CASSLFGHSNTGELFF.

The rearrangement links TRBV14 to TRBJ1-2; 9 bases agree with TRBD1. Trimming cost V 0 bases and J 7 bases; bases outside gene matches: 6. The CDR3 is 15 amino acids. Germline values: CDR1 SGHDN, CDR2 FVKESK. CDR3 amino acids: CASSQENRGHGGYTF. The DNA of the CDR3 is TGTGCCAGCAGCCAAGAGAACAGGGGGCATGGTGGCTACACCTTC. Full variable domain (rest looked up from reference TRBV14 and TRBJ1-2): EAGVTQFPSHSVIEKGQTVTLRCDPISGHDNLYWYRRVMGKEIKFLLHFVKESKQDESGMPNNRFLAERTGGTYSTLKVQPAELEDSGVYFCASSQENRGHGGYTFGSGTRLTVV.

The J gene is TRBJ1-4, the V gene TRBV5-4; 7 bases match TRBD1. This CDR3 contains 14 residues. Germline trimming cut 4 bases from V and 5 bases from J; bases unmatched to any gene: 5. Per germline, CDR1 SGHNT and CDR2 YYREEE (reference sequence). The CDR3 region is CASSRTGDNEKLFF. CDR3 DNA: TGTGCCAGCAGCCGAACAGGGGACAATGAAAAACTGTTTTTT.

The V call is TRBV6-1, the J call TRBJ2-7, with 9 bases aligning to TRBD2. There are 18 residues in the CDR3. V was pared by 0 bases and J by 2 bases, with 11 bases of the junction left unmatched. CDR1 and CDR2 from the germline V gene are MNHNS and SASEGT. As DNA, the CDR3 is TGTGCCAGCAGTGAAGCTCACGGCGGGGGGGCAGGGGCCTACGAGCAGTACTTC. This encodes CASSEAHGGGAGAYEQYF.

This chain connects TRBV7-8 to TRBJ2-7, with TRBD2 matching 8 bases. Germline trimming cut 6 bases from V and 6 bases from J; bases unmatched to any gene: 13. CDR3 length equals 15 residues. Germline V lookup: CDR1 SGHVS, CDR2 FQNEAQ. CDR3 DNA: TGTGCCAGCAGGAGACCAGCGGGAGAGACAGGCGAGCAGTACTTC. It codes for CASRRPAGETGEQYF. Filled out from reference TRBV7-8 and TRBJ2-7, the complete variable domain reads GAGVSQSPRYKVAKRGQDVALRCDPISGHVSLFWYQQALGQGPEFLTYFQNEAQLDKSGLPSDRFFAERPEGSVSTLKIQRTQQEDSAVYLCASRRPAGETGEQYFGPGTRLTVT.